Below, 28 T cell receptor beta chains from the same sample are listed, as sequenced in a study of T cell responses to AZD1222 COVID-19 vaccine. Libraries were prepared by immunoSEQ multiplex PCR; TCRdb keeps only in-frame clonotypes and omits some of them. Here the sample spans around 120,000 clones, 86% being singletons. Sequencing used peripheral blood, obtained on day 0 of AZD1222 vaccination. These receptors came from an adult in good health.

CDR3 sequence: CASRYGQRLNEKLFF. CDR3 DNA: TGTGCCAGCCGATACGGACAGAGGTTAAATGAAAAACTGTTTTTT. This sequence joins TRBV2 and TRBJ1-4; perhaps TRBD1 as D (6 bases). Trimming removed 8 bases at V and 5 bases at J, with 18 bases between. The CDR3 loop spans 15 amino acids. The germline CDR1 and CDR2 sequences are SNHLY and FYNNEI.

This chain joins TRBV6-5 and TRBJ1-1; 9 bases line up with TRBD1. Germline assignment: CDR1 MNHEY and CDR2 SVGAGI. Trimming took 7 bases from V and 5 from J; bases not matched to a gene: 8. The CDR3 sequence is 14 residues long. The CDR3 nucleotides read TGTGCCAGCATACCGGGACAGGGAGGGACTGAAGCTTTCTTT. This translates into CASIPGQGGTEAFF.

This chain uses TRBV6-5 with TRBJ1-3; the D is unclear. CDR3 length: 12 residues. Germline loops: CDR1 MNHEY, CDR2 SVGAGI. The V end lost 7 bases, the J end lost 0 bases, and 4 bases lay between the germline ends. The CDR3 DNA reads as TGTGCCAGCACTAGCTCTGGAAACACCATATATTTT. It codes for CASTSSGNTIYF.

CDR3 sequence: CASSNSGGPPGTQYF. CDR3 DNA: TGCGCCAGCAGCAATAGCGGGGGCCCACCGGGTACGCAGTATTTT. This chain links TRBV5-1 with TRBJ2-3; 9 bases map to TRBD2. This CDR3 has 15 residues. Germline values: CDR1 SGHRS, CDR2 YFSETQ. Trimming removed 4 bases from V and 8 bases from J; junction bases left unmatched: 11.

The chain recombines TRBV2 with TRBJ2-7; 10 bases match TRBD2. Germline CDR1 reads SNHLY; CDR2 reads FYNNEI. After removal of 6 bases from V and 2 bases from J, the junction contained 4 bases not matched to a gene. The CDR3 runs to 14 residues. CDR3 nucleotides: TGTGCCAGCAGCCGAGGGACTAGCGCCTACGAGCAGTACTTC. Protein product: CASSRGTSAYEQYF. The full variable domain, completed using reference TRBV2 and TRBJ2-7, is EPEVTQTPSHQVTQMGQEVILRCVPISNHLYFYWYRQILGQKVEFLVSFYNNEISEKSEIFDDQFSVERPDGSNFTLKIRSTKLEDSAMYFCASSRGTSAYEQYFGPGTRLTVT.

This chain joins TRBV28 and TRBJ2-1; possible D gene TRBD1, 6 bases. The CDR3 runs 16 residues. The germline CDR1 and CDR2 sequences are MDHEN and SYDVKM. The V end lost 7 bases, the J end lost 6 bases, and 22 bases lay between the germline ends. The DNA for the CDR3 is TGTGCCAGCACCCCCATGGGGCAGGGGCCGGGCAATGAGCAGTTCTTC. It translates to CASTPMGQGPGNEQFF.

This chain connects TRBV18 to TRBJ2-1; D is ambiguous. With 0 bases removed from V and 6 bases from J, the gap between germline ends came to 18 bases. This CDR3 contains 17 residues. The germline V gene has CDR1 KGHSH and CDR2 LQKENI. CDR3 region: CASSPPSVWVLGNEQFF. The CDR3 DNA follows: TGTGCCAGCTCACCACCGTCCGTATGGGTATTAGGCAATGAGCAGTTCTTC.

This chain connects TRBV27 to TRBJ1-6; 7 nucleotides match TRBD1. V dropped 4 bases and J dropped 10; count of bases not matched to a gene: 7. The germline V gene encodes CDR1 MNHEY and CDR2 SMNVEV (reference sequence). This CDR3 has 14 residues. CDR3 nucleotides: TGTGCCAGCAGTTACCGGGACAGTGAATCACCCCTCCACTTT. It encodes CASSYRDSESPLHF.

The chain recombines TRBV20-1 with TRBJ1-1; perhaps TRBD1 as D (5 bases). This CDR3 is built from 13 residues. V was shortened by 3 bases and J by 6 bases, with 14 bases between the two germline ends. CDR1 and CDR2 from the germline V gene are DFQATT and SNEGSKA (reference sequence). The DNA of the CDR3 is TGCAGTGCTAGTATTCCAGGGTTCGCTGAAGCTTTCTTT. Translation: CSASIPGFAEAFF.

Comments on this clone: Within the sample, other DNA sequences also encode this same CDR3. The genes are TRBV19 and TRBJ1-5; 10 bases fit TRBD1. The CDR3 consists of 16 residues. The germline gives CDR1 LNHDA, CDR2 SQIVND (reference sequence). V lost 4 bases and J lost 1; bases outside the gene matches: 4. CDR3 sequence reads: CASSTRTGGSNQPQHF. The CDR3, as DNA: TGTGCCAGTAGTACTAGGACAGGGGGGAGCAATCAGCCCCAGCATTTT.

This clone was detected only a few times. This chain uses TRBV7-6 with TRBJ2-7, with 7 bases fitting TRBD1. Germline loops: CDR1 SGHVS, CDR2 FNYEAQ. This CDR3 is built from 16 residues. The V gene end was trimmed by 1 base and the J gene end by 3 bases; junction bases not matched to a gene: 9. For the CDR3, the DNA is TGTGCCAGCAGCTTAGTTAGGGACAGCTCATACTACGAGCAGTACTTC. Protein sequence: CASSLVRDSSYYEQYF.

V gene TRBV11-1 combines with J gene TRBJ2-1, with D perhaps being TRBD1 or TRBD2 (5 bases each). CDR1 is SGHAT, CDR2 FQDESV, per germline (reference sequence). The CDR3 has 11 residues. Between the trimmed V and J ends, which lost 4 bases and 7 bases, there was a span of 5 bases. CDR3 nucleotide sequence: TGTGCCAGCAGCTGGGGGAATGAGCAGTTCTTC. Translating it yields CASSWGNEQFF.

The chain has TRBV10-1 and TRBJ1-2; D gene uncertain. The V and J ends lost 3 bases and 7 bases respectively, with 12 bases between them. The germline V gene has CDR1 WNHNN and CDR2 SYGVQD (reference sequence). The CDR3 is made up of 13 amino acids. CDR3: CASSEVGVGGYTF. CDR3 DNA: TGCGCCAGCAGTGAAGTCGGGGTAGGTGGCTACACCTTC.

J is TRBJ1-5 and V is TRBV10-2, with 10 positions matching TRBD1. The germline gives CDR1 WSHSY, CDR2 SAAADI. The CDR3 extends over 14 amino acids. V lost 10 bases, J lost 6 bases, and 9 bases stayed unmatched. The CDR3 DNA is TGCGCCATAACCGGGACAGGGGATTTTCAGCCCCAGCATTTT. Amino acid sequence: CAITGTGDFQPQHF.

This sequence joins TRBV27 and TRBJ1-5; a possible D gene is TRBD1 (5 bases). V was clipped by 5 bases and J by 0 bases, with 11 bases between them. From germline, CDR1 is MNHEY and CDR2 SMNVEV (reference sequence). The CDR3 runs to 15 residues. The CDR3 here is CASSPGTFSNQPQHF. The DNA of the CDR3 is TGTGCCAGCAGTCCCGGGACCTTTAGCAATCAGCCCCAGCATTTT.

V gene TRBV29-1 combines with J gene TRBJ2-5; D may be TRBD2 (6 bases). The CDR3 runs to 17 residues. Germline values: CDR1 SQVTM, CDR2 ANQGSEA. V gave up 0 bases and J gave up 3 bases, with 20 bases separating them. The CDR3 DNA sequence: TGCAGCGTTGAAGAGTCGGTCAGCTTGCGGGGCAAAGAGACCCAGTACTTC. Its protein is CSVEESVSLRGKETQYF.

This clone came up a few times. J is TRBJ1-1 and V is TRBV6-1, with unresolved D. The CDR3 totals 14 residues. In germline, CDR1 is MNHNS, CDR2 SASEGT. The V end was cut by 0 bases, the J end by 0 bases, with 5 bases between. As DNA, the CDR3 is TGTGCCAGCAGTGAAGCCCAGATGAACACTGAAGCTTTCTTT. This codes for CASSEAQMNTEAFF.

A note on this clone: Sequence at one end of the junction differs from germline and may be a read error. J is TRBJ1-2 and V is TRBV7-9, with D possibly matching TRBD1 (5 bases). The germline V gene encodes CDR1 SEHNR and CDR2 FQNEAQ (reference sequence). CDR3 length: 14 amino acids. Here the CDR3 DNA reads TGTGCCAGCAGGCCGTTTAATGTTTGGGGCGCCTTCGGCTTC. This translates into CASRPFNVWGAFGF.

The sample holds one count of this clone. The chain combines TRBV27 with TRBJ2-7, with D perhaps TRBD1 or TRBD2 (5 bases each). Germline V gene data show CDR1 as MNHEY and CDR2 as SMNVEV (reference sequence). The length of the CDR3 is 13 residues. Trimming pared 11 bases from V and 0 bases from J, leaving 14 bases between. The CDR3 DNA sequence: TGTGCCGCTCCCGGGACGACCTCCTACGAGCAGTACTTC. Protein product: CAAPGTTSYEQYF.

This rearrangement joins TRBV7-2 to TRBJ2-3, with 9 bases fitting TRBD2. This CDR3 spans 16 amino acids. V trimming: 1 base; J trimming: 4 bases; junction bases outside the gene matches: 6. Germline V CDR1 and CDR2: SGHTA, FQGNSA. For the CDR3, the DNA is TGTGCCAGCAGCTTAGAGTGGCGGGGGGGCGCAGATACGCAGTATTTT. Protein product: CASSLEWRGGADTQYF.

The chain combines TRBV27 with TRBJ1-5, with D perhaps matching TRBD1 (5 bases). Deletions cut 3 bases from V and 7 bases from J, with 19 bases between. In germline, CDR1 is MNHEY, CDR2 SMNVEV (reference sequence). This CDR3 spans 16 amino acids. CDR3 in amino acids: CASSLGQVGREQPQHF. The DNA of the CDR3 is TGTGCCAGCAGTTTGGGGCAGGTTGGGCGGGAACAGCCCCAGCATTTT.

This chain links TRBV11-2 with TRBJ2-2; 7 positions agree with TRBD1. Germline trimming cut 5 bases from V and 0 bases from J; bases unmatched to any gene: 3. The germline CDR1 and CDR2 sequences are SGHAT and FQNNGV. The CDR3 extends over 15 amino acids. The CDR3 is CASSRQGTNTGELFF. The CDR3 DNA sequence: TGTGCCAGCAGCAGACAGGGTACGAACACCGGGGAGCTGTTTTTT. Filled out from reference TRBV11-2 and TRBJ2-2, the complete variable domain reads EAGVAQSPRYKIIEKRQSVAFWCNPISGHATLYWYQQILGQGPKLLIQFQNNGVVDDSQLPKDRFSAERLKGVDSTLKIQPAKLEDSAVYLCASSRQGTNTGELFFGEGSRLTVL.

The chain employs TRBV7-3 and TRBJ1-6; D not certain. Germline assignment: CDR1 SGHTA and CDR2 FQGTGA. This CDR3 comprises 13 residues. With 5 bases removed from V and 14 bases from J, the gap between germline ends came to 16 bases. CDR3 protein: CASSPGPQRALHF. The DNA for the CDR3 is TGTGCCAGCAGCCCAGGACCGCAGCGGGCCCTCCACTTT.

The chain has TRBV7-2 and TRBJ1-5; 8 bases match TRBD1. Per the germline V gene, CDR1 is SGHTA and CDR2 is FQGNSA. With 5 bases clipped from V and 5 bases from J, the junction kept 8 bases outside the gene matches. This CDR3 spans 15 amino acids. The CDR3, as DNA: TGTGCCAGCAGCGGTGACAGGGGCACCTATCAGCCCCAGCATTTT. Protein product: CASSGDRGTYQPQHF.

This chain joins TRBV9 and TRBJ2-1, with D perhaps given as TRBD1 or TRBD2 (5 bases each). CDR1 is SGDLS and CDR2 is YYNGEE in the germline V gene. The CDR3 runs to 15 residues. V lost 3 bases to trimming and J lost 0 bases, with 10 bases between them. The CDR3 sequence: CASSGDRSSYNEQFF. CDR3 nucleotide sequence: TGTGCCAGCAGCGGGGACCGGAGCTCCTACAATGAGCAGTTCTTC.

The gene calls are TRBV7-9 and TRBJ2-6, with no clear D. V lost 7 bases and J 4 bases, leaving 14 bases between the germline ends. This CDR3 region has 15 residues. The germline CDR1 and CDR2 sequences are SEHNR and FQNEAQ (reference sequence). DNA of the CDR3: TGTGCCAGCACCCTCGTACCTTCAGGGGCCAACGTCCTGACTTTC. Its protein product is CASTLVPSGANVLTF.

The rearrangement joins TRBV18 to TRBJ2-7; no clear D gene. Germline-derived CDR1 and CDR2 are KGHSH and LQKENI. The CDR3 has 12 residues. V was pared by 6 bases and J by 4 bases, with 10 bases between. In DNA, the CDR3 is TGTGCCAGCTCGCCGAATGGGTACGAGCAGTACTTC. Translation gives CASSPNGYEQYF.

This clone was recorded once. This chain connects TRBV7-2 to TRBJ2-7; TRBD2 matches 11 bases. The CDR3 totals 15 residues. The V and J ends lost 3 bases and 1 base, in that order; junction bases with no gene match: 2. Germline V gene sequence: CDR1 SGHTA, CDR2 FQGNSA. The CDR3 DNA follows: TGTGCCAGCAGCTTGGGACTAGCGGCTTCCTACGAGCAGTACTTC. It encodes CASSLGLAASYEQYF.